A selection of T cell receptor beta chains follows, all from one sample in a study of blood T cell repertoires in COVID-19. Produced via immunoSEQ multiplex PCR; TCRdb's table is partial and in-frame only. The sample lists tens of thousands of clones, 79% occurring once. The sequenced material came from peripheral blood. These receptors all stem from a human donor in a cohort sampled during active COVID-19. CDR3s include the opening cysteine and the closing phenylalanine or tryptophan. D genes are given only for firm matches. Rows may omit the clone size; those that give it use once, few, many or a size class.

>TRBD1|NA|TRBV7-9|TRBJ1-5
CASGTGNQPQHF
TGTGCCAGCGGGACAGGGAATCAGCCCCAGCATTTT
>TRBD2|NA|TRBV24-1|TRBJ2-1
CATSDLGTNYNEQFF
TGTGCCACCAGTGATTTGGGGACTAACTACAATGAGCAGTTCTTC
>TRBD1|NA|TRBV5-1|TRBJ2-7
CASSLDGQGSYEQYF
TGCGCCAGCAGCTTGGACGGACAGGGCTCCTACGAGCAGTACTTC
>NA|NA|TRBV9|TRBJ1-2
CASSAQGYGYTF
TGTGCCAGCAGCGCGCAGGGGTATGGCTACACCTTC
>TRBD2|NA|TRBV5-1|TRBJ2-7
CASSLQREVTYEQYF
TGCGCCAGCAGCTTGCAGCGGGAGGTAACCTACGAGCAGTACTTC
>NA|NA|TRBV19|TRBJ1-2
CASSPQGKGGYTF
TGTGCCAGTAGCCCCCAGGGCAAGGGCGGCTACACCTTC
>NA|NA|TRBV6-5|TRBJ2-7
CASSYGTSSYEQYF
TGTGCCAGCAGTTACGGGACATCCTCCTACGAGCAGTACTTC
>TRBD2|NA|TRBV5-8|TRBJ2-1
CASSSMGGRGRSYNEQFF
TGTGCCAGCAGCTCGATGGGGGGGAGGGGTAGATCCTACAATGAGCAGTTCTTC
>NA|NA|TRBV11-2|TRBJ2-7
CASSPGLIYEQYF
TGTGCCAGCAGCCCGGGACTGATCTACGAGCAGTACTTC
>NA|NA|TRBV21-1|TRBJ2-1
CASSKNRTSGSGSYNEQFF
TGTGCCAGCAGCAAAAACCGGACTAGCGGGAGTGGCTCCTACAATGAGCAGTTCTTC
>NA|NA|TRBV30|TRBJ2-1
CAWTESGSEQFF
TGTGCCTGGACTGAGAGCGGGTCAGAGCAGTTCTTC
>NA|NA|TRBV7-8|TRBJ2-7
CASSSGGGRDYSYEQYF
TGTGCCAGCAGCTCAGGAGGGGGGCGGGACTACTCCTACGAGCAGTACTTC
>TRBD2|NA|TRBV28|TRBJ2-7
CASSLTSVIYEQYF
TGTGCCAGCAGTTTGACTAGCGTTATCTACGAGCAGTACTTC
>NA|NA|TRBV5-1|TRBJ2-7
CASSLVTSSYEQYF
TGCGCCAGCAGCTTGGTTACTAGCTCATACGAGCAGTACTTC
>NA|few|TRBV30|TRBJ1-5
CAWSQISNQPQHF
TGTGCCTGGAGCCAGATCAGCAATCAGCCCCAGCATTTT
>NA|NA|TRBV25-1|TRBJ2-3
CASSGQGGTQYF
TGTGCCAGCAGTGGGCAGGGGGGTACGCAGTATTTT
>NA|medium-sized|TRBV11-2|TRBJ2-7
CASSLVFGSGSYEQYF
TGTGCCAGCAGCTTAGTATTCGGGAGCGGCTCCTACGAGCAGTACTTC
>NA|NA|TRBV27|TRBJ1-6
CASSFVGGRLSGNSPLHF
TGTGCCAGCAGTTTCGTTGGCGGCAGACTTTCCGGTAATTCACCCCTCCACTTT
>TRBD1|few|TRBV7-6|TRBJ2-2
CASSISGTGSDTGELFF
TGTGCCAGCAGCATCTCCGGGACAGGGTCCGACACCGGGGAGCTGTTTTTT